This TCR beta chain was documented in a study of cytomegalovirus exposure and HLA in healthy donors. This clone was seen a few times. In the PCR, 60 Vbeta and 13 Jbeta primers were used. TCRdb's table, derived via immunoSEQ multiplex PCR, lists solely in-frame clones and lacks some. The sample shows 150,000 to 200,000 clones, 71% of them seen only once. The CDR3 has 13 amino acids. Germline V gene data show CDR1 as LGHNA and CDR2 as YNFKEQ. V lost 0 bases and J lost 4, with 6 bases in between. The chain is built from TRBV4-2 and TRBJ2-5, with D unresolved. The clonotype was recovered from a girl aged 10 to 17 in good health and CMV-seronegative. The material sequenced was PBMCs. CDR3 sequence reads: CASSQDGGETQYF. CDR3 coding DNA: TGTGCCAGCAGCCAAGATGGCGGAGAGACCCAGTACTTC.